A single sample is the source of the 11 T cell receptor beta chains below, sequenced in a study of early T cells in non-severe SARS-CoV-2 infection. Using its own MiXCR run on the 5' RACE reads, TCRdb lists one record per CDR3 protein. The sample holds over 60,000 distinct CDR3 sequences, about an eighth seen once. The sequencing input was whole blood. These TCRs come from an adult who was a healthcare worker with PCR-confirmed SARS-CoV-2 infection or an uninfected control (not recorded which).

This clonotype was counted ten times or more. The V and J genes are TRBV6-5 and TRBJ1-1; 7 bases line up with TRBD1. Germline values: CDR1 MNHEY, CDR2 SVGAGI. The CDR3 is 15 amino acids. V lost 2 bases and J lost 10; bases outside the gene matches: 13. The CDR3 loop is CASSYPLGGGIVAFF. CDR3 sequence (DNA): TGTGCCAGCAGTTACCCCTTGGGAGGGGGCATCGTAGCTTTCTTT.

This clonotype came up a few times. The chain combines TRBV4-1 with TRBJ1-2; D gene unclear. Trimming stripped 0 bases from V and 0 bases from J, with 11 bases between. CDR3 length equals 16 residues. Germline values: CDR1 MGHRA, CDR2 YSYEKL. As DNA, the CDR3 is TGCGCCAGCAGCCAAGATGAGACCGGGCCTAACTATGGCTACACCTTC. Protein product: CASSQDETGPNYGYTF.

The chain carries TRBV9 and TRBJ1-1, with 10 bases aligning to TRBD1. The CDR3 is 18 amino acids. V lost 3 bases to trimming and J lost 4 bases; unmatched junction nucleotides: 15. Per germline, CDR1 SGDLS and CDR2 YYNGEE. The DNA for the CDR3 is TGTGCCAGCAGCGCCGGGACAGGGGCCGCCGGTTGGGGCACTGAAGCTTTCTTT. Protein: CASSAGTGAAGWGTEAFF. The complete variable domain, with remaining parts taken from reference TRBV9 and TRBJ1-1, reads DSGVTQTPKHLITATGQRVTLRCSPRSGDLSVYWYQQSLDQGLQFLIQYYNGEERAKGNILERFSAQQFPDLHSELNLSSLELGDSALYFCASSAGTGAAGWGTEAFFGQGTRLTVV.

This clonotype was recorded a few times. The chain employs TRBV6-5 and TRBJ1-6, with TRBD1 matching 7 bases. J gave up 6 bases and V 1 base, and 3 bases lay outside the gene matches. From germline, CDR1 is MNHEY and CDR2 SVGAGI. CDR3 size: 15 residues. The CDR3 loop is CASSYLGQINSPLHF. CDR3 DNA: TGTGCCAGCAGTTACTTGGGACAGATTAATTCACCCCTCCACTTT.

This clonotype turned up a few times. The rearrangement joins TRBV12-3 or TRBV12-4 to TRBJ1-5; 7 bases map to TRBD1. V was clipped by 5 bases and J by 5 bases; unmatched bases: 6. The CDR3 is made up of 14 amino acids. In DNA, the CDR3 is TGTGCCAGCAGTCTCGACAGGGTTTATCAGCCCCAGCATTTT. It is translated as CASSLDRVYQPQHF.

This clonotype was found many times. The chain couples TRBV29-1 to TRBJ1-4; D is ambiguous. CDR1 is SQVTM, CDR2 ANQGSEA, per germline. The CDR3 runs to 12 residues. Trimming removed 6 bases from V and 3 bases from J, with 8 bases in between. CDR3 in amino acids: CSVRSANEKLFF. CDR3 nucleotides: TGCAGCGTCCGTTCTGCTAATGAAAAACTGTTTTTT.

This clonotype was seen at least ten times. The chain recombines TRBV6-5 with TRBJ2-3; 10 bases are a match to TRBD1. CDR3 length: 13 amino acids. J lost 3 bases, V lost 8 bases, and 2 bases had no gene match. CDR1 and CDR2 (germline): MNHEY, SVGAGI. The CDR3 nucleotides read TGTGCCAGCCAGGACAGGGGGACAGATACGCAGTATTTT. It is translated as CASQDRGTDTQYF.

This chain links TRBV19 with TRBJ2-1, with TRBD2 matching 9 bases. Trimming cost V 9 bases and J 4 bases; bases outside gene matches: 7. CDR3 length: 14 amino acids. Germline CDR1 is LNHDA and CDR2 is SQIVND (reference sequence). The CDR3 here is CASQLAGLYNEQFF. CDR3 nucleotide sequence: TGTGCCAGCCAACTAGCGGGCCTTTACAATGAGCAGTTCTTC.

This clonotype was found many times. The chain links TRBV7-2 to TRBJ2-3; maybe TRBD2 (5 bases). This CDR3 region has 14 residues. Deletions cut 7 bases from V and 0 bases from J, with 11 bases between. CDR1 and CDR2 (germline): SGHTA, FQGNSA. The CDR3 region is CASTLEASTDTQYF. The CDR3 bases are TGTGCCAGCACCTTGGAGGCTAGCACAGATACGCAGTATTTT.

This clonotype was found many times. The chain is built from TRBV12-3 or TRBV12-4 and TRBJ2-1, with D possibly being TRBD1 (6 bases). The CDR3 loop spans 14 amino acids. With 5 bases removed from V and 7 bases from J, the gap between germline ends came to 15 bases. CDR3 loop: CASSPQGLGNEQFF. CDR3 DNA sequence: TGTGCCAGCAGTCCACAGGGTTTAGGGAATGAGCAGTTCTTC.

Only a few counts were recorded for this clonotype. This chain uses TRBV6-5 with TRBJ2-3; 7 nucleotides match TRBD2. This CDR3 has 17 amino acids. V lost 11 bases to trimming and J lost 4 bases; unmatched junction nucleotides: 21. In germline, CDR1 is MNHEY, CDR2 SVGAGI. CDR3 nucleotides: TGTGCCGGACAAAACTCTTCAGGGAGGGTTAGTGCAGATACGCAGTATTTT. Its translation: CAGQNSSGRVSADTQYF.